The entry below gives a single TCR beta chain sequence along with its context. The antigen is not known. This CDR3 is built from 17 residues. The germline CDR1 and CDR2 sequences are LGHNA and YNFKEQ. After removal of 6 bases from V and 0 bases from J, the junction contained 4 bases not matched to a gene. CD25-based Treg depletion was applied to purified naive CD4+ T cells. Study outcomes and limitations: The larger cohort examined one V-J beta rearrangement, not whole repertoires. In terms of TCR gene usage, tumor memory CD4+ T cells clustered together with blood and lymph node memory CD4+ cells, as well as with lymph node naive CD4+ cells.

Semi-nested PCR with Nested Universal Primer A followed constant-region reverse priming of full-length variable regions. Each CDR3 protein gets one entry after TCRdb re-called the 5' RACE reads with MiXCR. The sample includes over 50,000 distinct CDR3 sequences, 30% seen only once; the top ten take roughly 2%. The receptor was isolated from a female donor with breast cancer. The chain is built from TRBV4-2 and TRBJ2-6; 11 bases align to TRBD2. The sample taken for sequencing was tumor-infiltrating naive CD4+ T cells sorted from the breast tumor. Subset noted: naive CD4+ T cells, CD4+CD45RA+CD25-. DNA for the CDR3: TGTGCCAGCAGTAGCGGGAGGGCCGGCTCTGGGGCCAACGTCCTGACTTTC. It yields the protein CASSSGRAGSGANVLTF.